A selection of T cell receptor beta chains follows, all from one sample in a study of blood T cell repertoires in COVID-19. Sequencing used immunoSEQ multiplex PCR; TCRdb keeps in-frame clones, though not all of them. The sample gives approximately 85,000 clones, approximately 90% of which show up once; approximately 2.4% is in the top ten. Sequenced sample: peripheral blood. The receptors here all came from a man aged 45-65 years with acute or convalescent COVID-19. Both conserved end residues are part of each CDR3. The D gene is left open where the match is weak. Only some rows state a clone size, as once, few, many or a class for expanded clones.

d_call | j_call | cdr3_length | v_call | clone_size | cdr3_nt | cdr3_aa
NA | TRBJ1-2 | 16 | TRBV3-1/TRBV3-2 | NA | TGTGCCAGCAGCCAAGATGGCGGGGGAACTTTTCGAGGCTACACCTTC | CASSQDGGGTFRGYTF
NA | TRBJ1-2 | 15 | TRBV3-1/TRBV3-2 | NA | TGTGCCAGCAGCCGGGGGCCCGGAGCTAACTATGGCTACACCTTC | CASSRGPGANYGYTF
TRBD2 | TRBJ2-1 | 14 | TRBV7-2 | NA | TGTGCCAGCAGCTTGGGACTAGCTAACAATGAGCAGTTCTTC | CASSLGLANNEQFF
TRBD1 | TRBJ2-6 | 21 | TRBV19 | NA | TGTGCCAGTAGTATAGATATTGTGGCAGGGGGCAATCTAGCTGGGGCCAACGTCCTGACTTTC | CASSIDIVAGGNLAGANVLTF
TRBD1 | TRBJ2-7 | 15 | TRBV28 | NA | TGTGCCAGCAGTTTAGCGGGACAGGGGGCGAGGGAGCAGTACTTC | CASSLAGQGAREQYF
NA | TRBJ2-5 | 15 | TRBV5-5 | NA | TGTGCCAGCAGCTTGTGGCGGGACGACCAAGAGACCCAGTACTTC | CASSLWRDDQETQYF
TRBD1 | TRBJ2-3 | 16 | TRBV14 | NA | TGTGCCAGCAGCCTAGCCGGGACAGCCATCACAGATACGCAGTATTTT | CASSLAGTAITDTQYF
TRBD1 | TRBJ1-6 | 14 | TRBV27 | once | TGTGCCACGGCACCGGGACAGTTTAATTCACCCCTCCACTTT | CATAPGQFNSPLHF
TRBD1 | TRBJ1-2 | 14 | TRBV5-4 | NA | TGTGCCAGCAGCTTAGACAGGGTGAGCTATGGCTACACCTTC | CASSLDRVSYGYTF
TRBD1 | TRBJ2-3 | 15 | TRBV5-1 | NA | TGCGCCAGTACACCGGGGACAGGGGCAAGAGGGACGCAGTATTTT | CASTPGTGARGTQYF